This is a list of T cell receptor beta chains from one sample in a study of blood T cell repertoires in COVID-19. Assay used: immunoSEQ multiplex PCR; TCRdb lists only in-frame clones, some missing. The data contain 85,000 to 100,000 clones, approximately 88% of them seen just once; the ten biggest clones take up 17%. Sequenced sample: peripheral blood. The receptors come from a woman aged 55-69 years with acute or convalescent COVID-19. Each CDR3 is given without its conserved first and last residue.

V	J	CDR3
TRBV30	TRBJ1-5	AWSEGTKRWNSNQPQH
TRBV4-1	TRBJ2-1	ASRPPGGGANEQF
TRBV28	TRBJ1-1	ASQSYGQVNALGAF
TRBV30	TRBJ1-4	AWSIGGTNEKLF
TRBV6-5	TRBJ2-7	ASRNYNYEQY
TRBV5-1	TRBJ1-3	ASSIGEGRAGNTIY
TRBV14	TRBJ1-3	ASSQDSYRGISGNTIY
TRBV30	TRBJ2-3	AWDKTDTQY
TRBV11-3	TRBJ2-6	ASSSKLLSGANVLT
TRBV28	TRBJ1-2	ASSLFNIGTGDGYT
TRBV2	TRBJ1-5	ASSGGEPHRVESNQPQH
TRBV5-1	TRBJ2-5	ASSPGQGGSETQY
TRBV19	TRBJ1-6	ASSTGQGYSPLH
TRBV6-2/TRBV6-3	TRBJ2-1	ASSYSGGSYNEQF
TRBV19	TRBJ2-7	ASGRTGSYEQY
TRBV10-3	TRBJ2-3	AISLYTDSDTQY
TRBV7-9	TRBJ2-7	ASSLGPSEQY
TRBV10-1	TRBJ2-2	ASTRGGDTGELF
TRBV10-3	TRBJ2-1	AISMTGTSGRNEQF
TRBV6-5	TRBJ1-1	ASSYDLQGLTEAF
TRBV7-9	TRBJ1-6	ASSLGWENSPLH
TRBV9	TRBJ2-2	ASSVGLAGGNTGELF
TRBV30	TRBJ2-3	ACKPAQLAGGPRDTQY
TRBV9	TRBJ2-7	ASSISSGGYEQY
TRBV9	TRBJ1-2	ASSVTGGLYGYT
TRBV6-2/TRBV6-3	TRBJ2-5	ASSRTRQQETQY
TRBV29-1	TRBJ2-1	SVRTGESYNEQF
TRBV19	TRBJ2-3	ASSISLAGMADTQY
TRBV30	TRBJ1-1	AWSPRAQGWNTEAF
TRBV5-1	TRBJ2-3	ASSLDSPTDTQY
TRBV28	TRBJ2-1	ASSPPRDSPKDEQF
TRBV5-1	TRBJ2-7	ASSLAGLGRGKQY